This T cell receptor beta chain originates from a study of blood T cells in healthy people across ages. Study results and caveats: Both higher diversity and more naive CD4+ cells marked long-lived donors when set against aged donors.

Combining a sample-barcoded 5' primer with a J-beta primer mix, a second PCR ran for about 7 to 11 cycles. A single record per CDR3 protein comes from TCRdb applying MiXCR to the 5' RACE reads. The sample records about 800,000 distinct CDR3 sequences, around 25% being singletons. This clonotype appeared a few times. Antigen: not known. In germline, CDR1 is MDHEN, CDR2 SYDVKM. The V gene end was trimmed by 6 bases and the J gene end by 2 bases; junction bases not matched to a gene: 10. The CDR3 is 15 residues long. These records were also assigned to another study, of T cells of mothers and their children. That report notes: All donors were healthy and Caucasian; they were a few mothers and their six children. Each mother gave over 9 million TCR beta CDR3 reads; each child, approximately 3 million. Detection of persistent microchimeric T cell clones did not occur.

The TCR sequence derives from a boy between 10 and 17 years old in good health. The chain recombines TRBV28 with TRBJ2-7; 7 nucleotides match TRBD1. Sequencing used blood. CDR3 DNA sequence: TGTGCCAGCAGCCCCAGGGACAGCTCTGCCTACGAGCAGTACTTC. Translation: CASSPRDSSAYEQYF.